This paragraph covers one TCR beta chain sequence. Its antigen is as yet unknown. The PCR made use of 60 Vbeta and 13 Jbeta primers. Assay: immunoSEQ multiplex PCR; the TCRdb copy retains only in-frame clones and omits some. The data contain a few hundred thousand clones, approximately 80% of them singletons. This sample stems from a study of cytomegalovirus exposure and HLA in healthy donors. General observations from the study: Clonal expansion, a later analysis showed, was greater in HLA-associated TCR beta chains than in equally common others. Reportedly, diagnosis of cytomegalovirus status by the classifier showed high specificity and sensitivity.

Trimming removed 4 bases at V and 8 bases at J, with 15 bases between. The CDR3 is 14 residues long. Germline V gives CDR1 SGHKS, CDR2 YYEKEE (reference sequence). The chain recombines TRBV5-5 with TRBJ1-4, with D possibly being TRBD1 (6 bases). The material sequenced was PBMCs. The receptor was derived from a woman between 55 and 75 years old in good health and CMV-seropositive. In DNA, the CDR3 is TGTGCCAGCAGCACAGGGAGTTCGGGCGAAAAACTGTTTTTT. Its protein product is CASSTGSSGEKLFF.